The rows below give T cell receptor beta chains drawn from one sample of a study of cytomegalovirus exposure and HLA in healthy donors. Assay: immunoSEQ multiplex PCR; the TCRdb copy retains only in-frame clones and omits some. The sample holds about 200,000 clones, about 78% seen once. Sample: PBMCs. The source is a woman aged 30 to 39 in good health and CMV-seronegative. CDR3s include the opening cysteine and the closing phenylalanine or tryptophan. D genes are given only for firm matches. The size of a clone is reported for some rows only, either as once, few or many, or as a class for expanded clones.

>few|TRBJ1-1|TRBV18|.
CASSPPYTLNTEAFF
TGTGCCAGCTCACCACCTTACACCCTGAACACTGAAGCTTTCTTT
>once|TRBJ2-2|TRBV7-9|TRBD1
CASSPEVTGTVTGELFF
TGTGCCAGCAGCCCAGAGGTTACCGGGACAGTCACCGGGGAGCTGTTTTTT
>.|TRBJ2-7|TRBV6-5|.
CASSLGGGILGLEQYF
TGTGCCAGCAGTTTAGGAGGTGGGATCCTGGGTCTCGAGCAGTACTTC
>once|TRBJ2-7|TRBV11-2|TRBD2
CASSLRLAVEQYF
TGTGCCAGCAGCTTGCGACTAGCTGTCGAGCAGTACTTC
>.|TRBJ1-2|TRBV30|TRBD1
CAWSTGGLSGYTF
TGTGCCTGGAGTACAGGGGGCTTGAGTGGCTACACCTTC
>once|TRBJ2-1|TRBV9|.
CASSVVAGSRYNEQFF
TGTGCCAGCAGCGTAGTTGCAGGGTCCAGGTACAATGAGCAGTTCTTC
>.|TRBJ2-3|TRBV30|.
CAWNRGAPDTQYF
TGTGCCTGGAACCGGGGGGCCCCAGATACGCAGTATTTT
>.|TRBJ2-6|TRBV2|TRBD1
CARSLRQGGTGANVLTF
TGTGCCAGAAGCCTTCGACAGGGGGGGACCGGGGCCAACGTCCTGACTTTC
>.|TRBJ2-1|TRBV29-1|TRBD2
CSAGAGVPYNEQFF
TGCAGCGCTGGAGCGGGGGTGCCCTACAATGAGCAGTTCTTC
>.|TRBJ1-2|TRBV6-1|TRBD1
CASKAGQGISGYTF
TGTGCCAGCAAGGCGGGACAGGGTATCTCTGGCTACACCTTC
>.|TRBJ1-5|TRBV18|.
CASSRQVGEPQHF
TGTGCCAGCTCACGACAGGTGGGGGAGCCCCAGCATTTT
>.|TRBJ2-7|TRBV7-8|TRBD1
CASSLVWGQGTYEQYF
TGTGCCAGCAGCTTAGTCTGGGGACAGGGGACCTACGAGCAGTACTTC
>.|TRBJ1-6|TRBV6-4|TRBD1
CASSTTGDSPLHF
TGTGCCAGCAGCACGACAGGGGACTCACCCCTCCACTTT
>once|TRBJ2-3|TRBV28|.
CATQGADTQYF
TGTGCCACCCAGGGTGCAGATACGCAGTATTTT